One T cell receptor beta chain is described in this entry. Its antigen is as yet unknown. The sample belongs to a study of T cell responses to AZD1222 COVID-19 vaccine. Study-wide findings and caveats: Spike was spanned by vaccine-associated CD4 TCRs, which were dominant at 160-218 and 743-854.

Trimming removed 5 bases at V and 10 bases at J, with 16 bases between. This CDR3 is built from 13 residues. Per germline, CDR1 SGDLS and CDR2 YYNGEE. TCRdb keeps only in-frame clones here, not all; method: immunoSEQ multiplex PCR. In the table there are about 52,000 clones, over 80% of which are singletons. Material: peripheral blood, obtained 28 days after the second AZD1222 dose. The chain joins TRBV9 to TRBJ1-5; D unresolved. This receptor was taken from an adult who received the AZD1222 COVID-19 vaccine. The CDR3 nucleotides read TGTGCCAGCAGTGAGGACGGAGTGCGACCCCAGCATTTT. Its protein is CASSEDGVRPQHF.